These 28 T cell receptor beta chains share one sample of origin, sequenced in a study of tumor-infiltrating lymphocytes in primary liver carcinoma. TCR beta cDNA was made from around 520 ng total RNA with a constant-region primer. Three nested multiplex PCR rounds, a slightly modified ARM-PCR method, built the TCR beta libraries. Researchers ran the first two PCR rounds for roughly 11 cycles each with TRBV1-TRBV30 forward primers and a C-beta reverse primer. TCRdb re-analysed the multiplex PCR reads in MiXCR, keeping a single row per CDR3 protein. Altogether more than 60,000 distinct CDR3 sequences are present, almost 70% being singletons, with the ten largest covering about a quarter. Co-extracted RNA and DNA came from around 18-30 mg of unsorted bulk tissue. Sequencing was performed on liver tumor tissue from sampling region 4. Subset of the sample: tumor region T4, right-lateral pole. The receptors originated from a man aged 35 to 55 with primary liver carcinoma and hepatitis B virus infection.

About this clonotype itself: A junction boundary mismatches the germline segment, possibly from a read error. The chain recombines TRBV11-2 with TRBJ2-5, with a possible D match to TRBD1 (6 bases). Germline V gives CDR1 SGHAT, CDR2 FQNNGV. The CDR3 totals 17 residues. CDR3 DNA: TGTGCCGGCAGCTTAGATCAACAGGGCCCGGGTCTAGAGGCCCAGTACTTC. It specifies CAGSLDQQGPGLEAQYF.

This clonotype was recorded only once. It may be a read error: a sequence one base away is much more abundant. V gene TRBV28 combines with J gene TRBJ1-5; 10 bases match TRBD1. The tail of the sequence fits TRBJ2-3 better, so the J call may be wrong. The CDR3 loop spans 16 amino acids. Germline values: CDR1 MDHEN, CDR2 SYDVKM. The CDR3 here is CASSSPGQGLAQPQYF. CDR3 DNA: TGTGCCAGCAGTTCGCCGGGACAGGGGTTGGCTCAGCCCCAGTATTTT.

The rearrangement links TRBV29-1 to TRBJ2-1, with no clear D. The CDR3 spans 14 residues. The germline V gene encodes CDR1 SQVTM and CDR2 ANQGSEA. The V and J ends lost 5 bases and 4 bases respectively, with 15 bases between them. CDR3 region: CSVSRTPQYNEQFF. CDR3 DNA sequence: TGCAGCGTTTCCCGGACGCCTCAATACAATGAGCAGTTCTTC.

The table lists this clonotype with a count of one. The J gene is TRBJ2-3, the V gene TRBV5-1, with 10 bases matching TRBD2. The CDR3 is 15 residues long. After removal of 0 bases from V and 15 bases from J, the junction contained 13 bases not matched to a gene. Germline values: CDR1 SGHRS, CDR2 YFSETQ. The CDR3 nucleotides read TGCGCCAGCAGCTTGGCTAGCGGGAGCACAGATACGCTATATTTT. Amino acid sequence: CASSLASGSTDTLYF.

The table lists this clonotype with a few counts. A read error may be the cause here, since a much bigger clone is one base away. CDR3: CVSNGQGDYEQYF. The CDR3 DNA is TGTGTCAGTAACGGACAGGGAGACTACGAGCAGTACTTC. The rearrangement joins TRBV28 to TRBJ2-7; TRBD1 matches at 8 bases. Germline CDR1 and CDR2: MDHEN and SYDVKM. The CDR3 runs to 13 residues.

Concerning this clonotype: This could be a read error, since a much larger clone is one nucleotide away. The CDR3 here is CASSLTAGGTYTQYF. CDR3 sequence (DNA): TGTGCCAGCAGTTTAACTGCGGGAGGCACATATACGCAGTATTTT. This chain links TRBV28 with TRBJ2-3, with 8 bases lining up with TRBD2. In germline, CDR1 is MDHEN, CDR2 SYDVKM. The CDR3 is made up of 15 amino acids.

V and J are TRBV24-1 and TRBJ2-2; TRBD2 is a possible D gene (6 bases). Germline assignment: CDR1 KGHDR and CDR2 SFDVKD. The CDR3 is 16 residues long. The V and J ends lost 7 bases and 6 bases respectively, with 20 bases between them. The CDR3 DNA follows: TGTGCCACCAGCCCCCATGGGGGGAGCGAGGCCGGGGAGCTGTTTTTT. Amino acid sequence: CATSPHGGSEAGELFF.

Remarks on this clonotype: One end of the junction fails to match germline, which may point to a read error. The chain links TRBV6-5 to TRBJ1-2; D perhaps matches TRBD1 (6 bases). The germline gives CDR1 MNHEY, CDR2 SVGAGI. This CDR3 spans 15 amino acids. The CDR3 is CASRYTAGENYGYAF. CDR3 DNA: TGTGCCAGCAGATACACAGCAGGGGAAAACTATGGCTACGCCTTC.

Regarding this clonotype: Compared with germline, one end of the junction differs, possibly owing to a read error. The chain recombines TRBV12-3 or TRBV12-4 with TRBJ2-5; possible D gene TRBD2, 6 bases. The CDR3 contains 16 residues. CDR3 in DNA: TGTGCCAGCATGGGATCGGTAGCGGCCCCCAATGAGACCCAGTATTTC. This translates into CASMGSVAAPNETQYF.

In the case of this clonotype: It may be a read error: a sequence one base away is much more abundant. The chain links TRBV30 to TRBJ1-6; TRBD1 is a possible D gene (5 bases). Germline V gene sequence: CDR1 GTSNPN, CDR2 SVGIG (reference sequence). V lost 8 bases, J lost 6 bases, and 11 bases lay in between. The CDR3 extends over 12 amino acids. In DNA, the CDR3 is TGTGCCAGGAATAGGGGTAATTCACCCCTCCACTTT. It specifies CARNRGNSPLHF.

The chain carries TRBV29-1 and TRBJ2-5, with 7 positions matching TRBD2. The CDR3 is 13 amino acids. V shed 5 bases, J shed 5 bases, and the junction held 8 bases outside the gene matches. Per germline, CDR1 SQVTM and CDR2 ANQGSEA. CDR3 coding DNA: TGCAGCGTTAGTACGGGAGGAGTGGAGACCCAGTACTTC. It yields the protein CSVSTGGVETQYF.

This clonotype is categorized as medium-sized. The chain joins TRBV4-2 to TRBJ2-7; 10 bases are a match to TRBD2. J gave up 2 bases and V 2 bases, and 3 bases lay outside the gene matches. The CDR3 is made up of 15 amino acids. Germline assignment: CDR1 LGHNA and CDR2 YNFKEQ. The CDR3 reads CASSQTAGGTYEQYF. CDR3 nucleotides: TGTGCCAGCAGCCAAACAGCGGGAGGGACCTACGAGCAGTACTTC.

This clonotype was observed many times. V and J are TRBV30 and TRBJ2-7, with 11 bases identical to TRBD2. This CDR3 has 14 residues. Germline CDR1 GTSNPN, CDR2 SVGIG (reference sequence). Trimming cost V 4 bases and J 2 bases; bases outside gene matches: 4. The CDR3 reads CAWTRLAGTYEQYF. DNA for the CDR3: TGTGCCTGGACGCGACTAGCGGGAACCTACGAGCAGTACTTC.

This clonotype was recorded once. The V call is TRBV5-4, the J call TRBJ2-7; 10 bases line up with TRBD1. CDR1 and CDR2 (germline): SGHNT, YYREEE (reference sequence). CDR3 length: 16 residues. With V trimmed by 2 bases and J by 8 bases, 13 bases remained unmatched. CDR3: CASSFGSGTGAQQQYF. In DNA, the CDR3 is TGTGCCAGCAGCTTTGGTTCCGGGACAGGGGCACAGCAGCAGTACTTC.

This clonotype came up once. This may be a read error, as it is one base from a much larger clone. The J gene is TRBJ1-1, the V gene TRBV28; no definite D call. CDR3 length: 14 residues. Trimming cost V 7 bases and J 0 bases, with 12 bases left between them. The germline gives CDR1 MDHEN, CDR2 SYDVKM. The CDR3 DNA is TGTGCCAGCATCTTCCGGCGGTTGAACACTGAAGCTTTCTTT. Translating gives CASIFRRLNTEAFF.

V and J are TRBV6-1 and TRBJ2-7; 11 nucleotides match TRBD2. The CDR3 totals 15 residues. Germline-derived CDR1 and CDR2 are MNHNS and SASEGT. Trimming cost V 2 bases and J 7 bases; bases outside gene matches: 7. CDR3 residues: CASSETSGSSCEQYF. As DNA, the CDR3 is TGTGCCAGCAGTGAAACTAGCGGGAGCTCCTGTGAGCAGTACTTC.

There are many counts of this clonotype. This chain links TRBV6-2 or TRBV6-3 with TRBJ2-7; weak D call: TRBD2 (7 bases). The length of the CDR3 is 13 residues. The V end was cut by 3 bases, the J end by 6 bases, with 12 bases between. Germline V gene lookup returns CDR1 MNHEY and CDR2 SVGEGT. As DNA, the CDR3 is TGTGCCAGCAGTTATGGGGGGGGCGGCGAGCAGTACTTC. It encodes CASSYGGGGEQYF.

The CDR3 here is CASSWRTGDHYVYTF. Here the CDR3 DNA reads TGTGCCAGCAGCTGGCGGACAGGGGACCACTATGTCTATACCTTC. The rearrangement links TRBV7-8 to TRBJ1-2; 9 bases are shared with TRBD1. This CDR3 contains 15 residues. CDR1 is SGHVS and CDR2 is FQNEAQ in the germline V gene. The V and J ends lost 4 bases and 14 bases, in that order; junction bases with no gene match: 17.

In the case of this clonotype: At one end, the junction sequence differs from germline, possibly due to a read error. The chain links TRBV11-2 to TRBJ1-2; possible D gene TRBD1, 6 bases. Germline V gene lookup returns CDR1 SGHAT and CDR2 FQNNGV. The CDR3 covers 14 residues. The CDR3 loop is CASSLADRNYGYTF. The CDR3 region has the DNA TGTGCCAGCAGCCTAGCCGACAGGAACTATGGCTACACATTC.

V is TRBV7-8 and J is TRBJ2-7; TRBD2 might be the D (6 bases). Germline V gene sequence: CDR1 SGHVS, CDR2 FQNEAQ. Trimming cost V 7 bases and J 2 bases, with 21 bases left between them. CDR3 length equals 16 residues. The CDR3 here is CASNPVRLENTYEQYF. The CDR3 DNA follows: TGTGCCAGCAACCCCGTGAGACTAGAGAACACCTACGAGCAGTACTTC.

About this clonotype: The CDR3 does not close with the conserved phenylalanine or tryptophan, likely indicating a read error. The V call is TRBV4-1, the J call TRBJ2-7; no reliable D call. Germline V lookup: CDR1 MGHRA, CDR2 YSYEKL. With 0 bases removed from V and 4 bases from J, the gap between germline ends came to 13 bases. The CDR3 is made up of 15 amino acids. This CDR3 is CASSQDLGVQYEQYI. Written as DNA, the CDR3 is TGCGCCAGCAGCCAAGATTTAGGAGTTCAATACGAGCAGTACATT.

About this clonotype itself: A junction boundary mismatches the germline segment, possibly from a read error. V is TRBV4-1 and J is TRBJ2-1; no firm D call. This CDR3 region has 18 residues. CDR1 and CDR2 from the germline V gene are MGHRA and YSYEKL. The DNA for the CDR3 is TGCGCCAGCAGTCAAGAACCGATGGGCGGTGACTCCTACAATGAGCAGTTCTTC. Its protein is CASSQEPMGGDSYNEQFF.

On this clonotype: The junction and the germline gene differ at one end; a read error may be behind it. The chain joins TRBV4-1 to TRBJ2-2, with D maybe TRBD2 (5 bases). This CDR3 region has 14 residues. Germline-derived CDR1 and CDR2 are MGHRA and YSYEKL. CDR3 in amino acids: CASSQNGNSGELFF. The CDR3 DNA follows: TGCGCCAGCAGTCAAAACGGGAACAGCGGGGAGCTGTTTTTT.

V and J are TRBV7-8 and TRBJ2-7; no clear D gene. Trimming removed 1 base from V and 5 bases from J, with 15 bases in between. CDR1 SGHVS and CDR2 FQNEAQ come from the germline V gene. This CDR3 contains 15 residues. CDR3 nucleotide sequence: TGTGCCAGCAGCTTAGGGCCTGGGCATGGCGACGAGCAGTACTTC. It codes for CASSLGPGHGDEQYF.

V is TRBV28 and J is TRBJ2-5; 7 bases map to TRBD2. The CDR3 runs 15 residues. Germline CDR1 and CDR2: MDHEN and SYDVKM. The V gene end was trimmed by 11 bases and the J gene end by 5 bases; junction bases not matched to a gene: 17. CDR3 DNA: TGTGCCTCCTCGGATTACCATAGCGGGTGGGAGACCCAGTACTTC. This codes for CASSDYHSGWETQYF.

This clonotype has only one observation. The V and J genes are TRBV12-3 or TRBV12-4 and TRBJ1-1; possible D gene TRBD1, 6 bases. The CDR3 is 12 residues long. CDR3 sequence reads: CVRSWMTGTAFF. The DNA of the CDR3 is TGTGTCCGCAGTTGGATGACAGGAACTGCTTTCTTT.

The rearrangement uses TRBV19 and TRBJ2-1; 7 bases align to TRBD2. The length of the CDR3 is 13 residues. Trimming removed 4 bases from V and 10 bases from J; junction bases left unmatched: 7. Per the germline V gene, CDR1 is LNHDA and CDR2 is SQIVND (reference sequence). The CDR3 nucleotides read TGTGCCAGTAGTAGGGCGGGAGCGAGGGAGCAGTTCTTC. Amino acid sequence: CASSRAGAREQFF.

This clonotype was found many times. V and J are TRBV16 and TRBJ2-5, with D perhaps assigned TRBD1 or TRBD2 (5 bases each). CDR1 and CDR2 (germline): KGHSY, FQNENV. CDR3 size: 14 residues. V lost 1 base and J 1 base, leaving 7 bases between the germline ends. The CDR3 DNA sequence: TGTGCCAGCAGCCAATGGGACGGCCAAGAGACCCAGTACTTC. Its protein is CASSQWDGQETQYF.